Below, 13 T cell receptor beta chains from the same sample are listed, as sequenced in a study of blood T cell repertoires in COVID-19. Produced via immunoSEQ multiplex PCR; TCRdb's table is partial and in-frame only. The sample lists around 300,000 clones, 80% to 90% occurring once. Sequencing was carried out using PBMCs or T cells enriched from blood (not recorded which). The receptors derive from a woman aged 18-30 years who had recovered from COVID-19.

This clone was detected only once. The V and J genes are TRBV6-5 and TRBJ2-2; 13 nucleotides agree with TRBD2. Losses at the gene ends were 5 bases for V and 6 bases for J; bases not matched to a gene: 3. This CDR3 comprises 15 residues. The germline V gene encodes CDR1 MNHEY and CDR2 SVGAGI. The CDR3 region has the DNA TGTGCCAGCAGTACTAGCGGGGGGGGCGCCGGGGAGCTGTTTTTT. Its translation: CASSTSGGGAGELFF.

The chain uses TRBV3-1 (or the pseudogene TRBV3-2) and TRBJ1-2; a weak D match, TRBD1 (5 bases). CDR3 size: 12 residues. The germline gives CDR1 LGHDT, CDR2 YNNKEL (reference sequence). Trimming shortened V by 4 bases and J by 7 bases, and 10 bases separated the two germline ends. The CDR3 DNA reads as TGTGCCAGCAGCCTCCCCACAGGTGGCTACACCTTC. Translated: CASSLPTGGYTF.

The chain links TRBV28 to TRBJ2-7; a possible D gene is TRBD1 (6 bases). This CDR3 comprises 14 residues. CDR1 is MDHEN, CDR2 SYDVKM, per germline. V lost 6 bases to trimming and J lost 6 bases, with 18 bases between them. CDR3 sequence reads: CASSPQGRRGEQYF. Written as DNA, the CDR3 is TGTGCCAGCAGCCCCCAGGGGCGCAGGGGCGAGCAGTACTTC.

The chain joins TRBV6-5 to TRBJ2-4, with D unresolved. Germline V CDR1 and CDR2: MNHEY, SVGAGI. CDR3 size: 16 residues. Between the trimmed V and J ends, which lost 0 bases and 5 bases, there was a span of 14 bases. The CDR3 DNA reads as TGTGCCAGCAGTTACTCGGTTATGGCTGCGGAAAACATTCAGTACTTC. This translates into CASSYSVMAAENIQYF.

The rearrangement links TRBV4-1 to TRBJ1-6, with TRBD1 matching 7 bases. Looked up from germline, CDR1 is MGHRA and CDR2 is YSYEKL. The length of the CDR3 is 17 residues. After removal of 1 base from V and 7 bases from J, the junction contained 10 bases not matched to a gene. CDR3 amino acids: CASSQGVAGQTNSPLHF. The CDR3 DNA reads as TGCGCCAGCAGCCAAGGTGTGGCGGGACAGACAAATTCACCCCTCCACTTT.

Here the CDR3 reads CASSFQGTDTQYF. The CDR3 bases are TGTGCCAGCAGCTTTCAGGGCACAGATACGCAGTATTTT. The rearrangement uses TRBV11-1 and TRBJ2-3; the D is unclear. V shed 3 bases and J shed 1 base, with 5 bases lying between them. Germline V CDR1 and CDR2: SGHAT, FQDESV (reference sequence). This CDR3 contains 13 residues.

This chain joins TRBV7-8 and TRBJ1-5, with D maybe TRBD1 (5 bases). The V end lost 7 bases, the J end lost 1 base, and 20 bases lay between the germline ends. CDR3 length equals 17 residues. Germline CDR1 SGHVS, CDR2 FQNEAQ. CDR3 region: CASMSSRLGGSNQPQHF. CDR3 sequence (DNA): TGTGCCAGCATGTCTTCCCGTCTGGGGGGAAGCAATCAGCCCCAGCATTTT.

The rearrangement joins TRBV6-1 to TRBJ2-7; 8 bases fit TRBD2. The CDR3 covers 16 residues. Trimming at V came to 3 bases and at J to 4 bases, leaving 11 bases not matched to a gene. CDR1 and CDR2 from the germline V gene are MNHNS and SASEGT. In DNA form, the CDR3 reads TGTGCCAGCAGTGAGGGCATCGGGGGGGCCGTTTACGAGCAGTACTTC. Protein sequence: CASSEGIGGAVYEQYF.

The V gene is TRBV29-1, the J gene TRBJ2-1, with 8 positions matching TRBD2. The CDR3 is made up of 14 amino acids. CDR1 and CDR2 from the germline V gene are SQVTM and ANQGSEA. V was clipped by 3 bases and J by 7 bases; unmatched bases: 8. CDR3 amino acids: CSVDTGGAGNEQFF. The CDR3 bases are TGCAGCGTTGATACGGGGGGGGCCGGAAATGAGCAGTTCTTC.

V usage is TRBV5-1 and J usage is TRBJ2-2; D is undetermined. The CDR3 runs 13 residues. Per the germline V gene, CDR1 is SGHRS and CDR2 is YFSETQ. The V and J ends lost 1 base and 5 bases respectively, with 6 bases between them. In nucleotides, the CDR3 is TGCGCCAGCAGCTTGTCTCCTACCGGGGAGCTGTTTTTT. It codes for CASSLSPTGELFF.

V and J are TRBV19 and TRBJ2-2; 7 positions agree with TRBD1. The V segment lost 3 bases and the J segment 0 bases; nucleotides outside the gene matches: 7. CDR1 and CDR2 (germline): LNHDA, SQIVND (reference sequence). This CDR3 is 17 amino acids long. The CDR3 spells CASSILGTAANTGELFF. The CDR3 nucleotides read TGTGCCAGTAGTATCCTCGGGACAGCCGCGAACACCGGGGAGCTGTTTTTT.

The chain is built from TRBV5-1 and TRBJ2-7; 12 bases align to TRBD2. The J segment lost 1 base and the V segment lost 1 base, leaving 9 bases of the junction unmatched. The germline gives CDR1 SGHRS, CDR2 YFSETQ. The length of the CDR3 is 18 residues. CDR3 coding DNA: TGCGCCAGCAGCTTGACTAGCGGGGGGCTCAGGGGGTCCTACGAGCAGTACTTC. Translated, it gives CASSLTSGGLRGSYEQYF.

The rearrangement joins TRBV7-3 to TRBJ2-5, with TRBD2 identical over 11 bases. V lost 2 bases to trimming and J lost 2 bases; unmatched junction nucleotides: 4. Germline V gives CDR1 SGHTA, CDR2 FQGTGA. The CDR3 sequence is 16 residues long. The CDR3 bases are TGTGCCAGCAGCTTAGGTAGCGGGGGGGCGCAAGAGACCCAGTACTTC. Translating it yields CASSLGSGGAQETQYF.